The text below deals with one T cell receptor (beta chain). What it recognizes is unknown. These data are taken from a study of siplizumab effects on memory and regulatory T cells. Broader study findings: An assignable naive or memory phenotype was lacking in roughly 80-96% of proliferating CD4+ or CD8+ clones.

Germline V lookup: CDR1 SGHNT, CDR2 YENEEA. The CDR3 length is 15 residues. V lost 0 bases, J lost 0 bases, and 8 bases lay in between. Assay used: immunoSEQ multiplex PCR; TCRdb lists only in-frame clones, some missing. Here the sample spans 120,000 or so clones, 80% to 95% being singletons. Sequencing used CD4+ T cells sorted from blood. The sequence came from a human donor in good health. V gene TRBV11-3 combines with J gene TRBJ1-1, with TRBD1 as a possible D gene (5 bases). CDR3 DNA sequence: TGTGCCAGCAGCTTAGACGGGGGAATGAACACTGAAGCTTTCTTT. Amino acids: CASSLDGGMNTEAFF.